The rows below give T cell receptor beta chains drawn from one sample of a study of radiotherapy plus CTLA-4 blockade in lung cancer. Clones were sequenced by immunoSEQ multiplex PCR, and TCRdb holds only the in-frame ones, with some missing. The sample has 70,000 to 95,000 clones, about 80% seen once; the top ten hold 13% to 15%. The sequencing used peripheral blood, collected from a patient treated with radiotherapy plus ipilimumab. The receptor source for this set is a human donor with non-small cell lung cancer that progressed on radiotherapy plus ipilimumab. CDR3s include the opening cysteine and the closing phenylalanine or tryptophan. A D gene is named only where the DNA matches it firmly. Size is omitted from some rows. Given values are once, few, many or a class for expanded clones.

v_call	j_call	clone_size	d_call	cdr3_nt	cdr3_aa
TRBV6-6	TRBJ2-7	-	-	TGTGCCAGCAGTTACAGGCGGGGGCCCTCCTACGAGCAGTACTTC	CASSYRRGPSYEQYF
TRBV21-1	TRBJ1-4	-	-	TGTGCCAGCAGCCTGGCAGGGCCTAATGAAAAACTGTTTTTT	CASSLAGPNEKLFF
TRBV11-3	TRBJ2-1	-	-	TGTGCCAGCAGCTTACGATCGCTGGACCTCTACAATGAGCAGTTCTTC	CASSLRSLDLYNEQFF
TRBV6-5	TRBJ2-7	-	TRBD1	TGTGCCAGCAGCGAAGACAGGGGGAGATACGAGCAGTACTTC	CASSEDRGRYEQYF
TRBV6-5	TRBJ2-1	-	-	TGTGCCAGCAGGCCTAGGACGGACAATGAGCAGTTCTTC	CASRPRTDNEQFF
TRBV11-2	TRBJ1-3	once	-	TGTGCCAGCAGCCCCGGGGGGGCGCGGGGAAACACCATATATTTT	CASSPGGARGNTIYF
TRBV4-3	TRBJ2-2	-	TRBD1	TGCGCCAGCAGCCGAGGACAGGGTGTACGCACCGGGGAGCTGTTTTTT	CASSRGQGVRTGELFF
TRBV19	TRBJ1-3	-	-	TGTGCCAGTAGTCCCTGGACCGACGGAAACACCATATATTTT	CASSPWTDGNTIYF
TRBV27	TRBJ2-3	-	TRBD2	TGTGCCAGCAGTGGGACTAGCGGGAGCACAGATACGCAGTATTTT	CASSGTSGSTDTQYF
TRBV6-5	TRBJ1-3	-	-	TGTGCCAGCACCCCGGTCGGGGGAAACACCATATATTTT	CASTPVGGNTIYF
TRBV30	TRBJ2-2	-	-	TGTGCCTGGAGGGGAACTCAAAGATCCGGGGAGCTGTTTTTT	CAWRGTQRSGELFF
TRBV2	TRBJ1-2	-	-	TGTGCCAGCAGTGAAAGGCAGGCCAACTATGGCTACACCTTC	CASSERQANYGYTF
TRBV5-1	TRBJ2-1	-	-	TGCGCCAGCTCCTGGTCACTACTCTCCTACAATGAGCAGTTCTTC	CASSWSLLSYNEQFF
TRBV5-6	TRBJ1-2	-	-	TGTGCCAGCAGCCCTAACTGGTCGGGATTCTATGGCTACACCTTC	CASSPNWSGFYGYTF
TRBV27	TRBJ1-5	-	-	TGTGCCAGCAGTTTAACCGGCTTTAGCAATCAGCCCCAGCATTTT	CASSLTGFSNQPQHF